The 5 T cell receptor beta chains reported below all come from one sample, sequenced in a study of shared clonotypes between healthy human individuals. Data came from immunoSEQ multiplex PCR; TCRdb stores just in-frame clones and leaves some out. The repertoire holds over a million clones, with about 96% as singletons. Sequencing used naive CD4+ T cells sorted from blood. Indicated subset: CD45RA+ positively selected. Source of these receptors: a man aged 30-40 years in good health.

This clone was detected only a few times. V gene TRBV6-5 combines with J gene TRBJ2-1; D is uncertain. Germline CDR1 is MNHEY and CDR2 is SVGAGI. The CDR3 extends over 13 amino acids. Trimming stripped 0 bases from V and 3 bases from J, with 3 bases between. The CDR3 DNA reads as TGTGCCAGCAGTTACTCCCTCTACAATGAGCAGTTCTTC. Its translation is CASSYSLYNEQFF.

The rearrangement links TRBV29-1 to TRBJ2-5; 8 bases are shared with TRBD1. CDR1 SQVTM and CDR2 ANQGSEA come from the germline V gene. The V segment lost 2 bases and the J segment 1 base; nucleotides outside the gene matches: 3. The CDR3 is 14 residues long. The CDR3 sequence: CSVEPDRVQETQYF. The DNA of the CDR3 is TGCAGCGTTGAACCGGACAGGGTCCAAGAGACCCAGTACTTC.

This rearrangement joins TRBV7-6 to TRBJ2-5; D ambiguous. Trimming shortened V by 4 bases and J by 5 bases, and 5 bases separated the two germline ends. Germline V lookup: CDR1 SGHVS, CDR2 FNYEAQ. The CDR3 is 11 amino acids. The CDR3 DNA sequence: TGTGCCAGCAGCTCTACGGAGACCCAGTACTTC. Its protein product is CASSSTETQYF.

The rearrangement uses TRBV15 and TRBJ2-7; D ambiguous. CDR1 LNHNV and CDR2 YYDKDF come from the germline V gene (reference sequence). The germline V and J ends were trimmed by 3 bases and 4 bases, with 4 bases remaining between them. The CDR3 totals 11 residues. This chain's CDR3 is CATSSYYEQYF. DNA for the CDR3: TGTGCCACCAGCAGCTATTACGAGCAGTACTTC.

The gene calls are TRBV9 and TRBJ1-5, with 7 bases lining up with TRBD1. J was trimmed by 3 bases and V by 4 bases; bases with no gene match: 7. This CDR3 has 15 amino acids. Germline assignment: CDR1 SGDLS and CDR2 YYNGEE. The CDR3 nucleotides read TGTGCCAGCAGCCCCCGGGACAGACCCAATCAGCCCCAGCATTTT. Translation: CASSPRDRPNQPQHF.